This TCR beta chain comes out of a study of cytomegalovirus exposure and HLA in healthy donors. Study-wide context: It was reported in a later analysis that the 100 to 150 validation repertoires used the same platform as the approximately 670 first-cohort repertoires.

Germline assignment: CDR1 MNHEY and CDR2 SVGAGI. V lost 4 bases and J lost 8, with 20 bases in between. The CDR3 loop spans 16 amino acids. Clones were read by immunoSEQ multiplex PCR, and TCRdb kept only the in-frame ones, dropping some. This sample yields 120,000 or so clones, of which roughly nine tenths are seen a single time; about 4% belongs to the top ten. The study, taken as a whole, reports: Through in vitro validation, a few CMV-associated chains were shown to be specific for CMV antigens.

With respect to this clone: Antigen: not known.

The donors were part of the roughly 110-subject validation cohort, which stood apart from the approximately 670-subject first cohort. The specimen was PBMCs. The V gene is TRBV6-5, the J gene TRBJ1-4; D possibly corresponds to TRBD1 (5 bases). The source is a man between 18 and 29 years old in good health and CMV-seropositive. Here the CDR3 DNA reads TGTGCCAGCAGTTCGGGAGCAACAGGTCGGCGGGAAAAACTGTTTTTT. It translates to CASSSGATGRREKLFF.